This T cell receptor beta chain emerged from a study of T cells of healthy individuals. This clonotype was detected ten times or more. TCRdb independently ran MiXCR on the 5' RACE reads; one entry per CDR3 protein. The sample contains some 82,000 distinct CDR3 sequences, approximately 4.7% of which appear only once. The CDR3 is 16 residues long. From germline, CDR1 is LGHNA and CDR2 YSLEER. V lost 3 bases and J lost 2; bases outside the gene matches: 0. The chain joins TRBV4-3 to TRBJ2-1; TRBD2 aligns across 14 bases. The origin of this receptor is a female donor in good health. CDR3 DNA: TGCGCCAGCAGCCAGGGACTAGCGGGAGCCTACAATGAGCAGTTCTTC. Amino acid sequence: CASSQGLAGAYNEQFF.